The present T cell receptor (beta chain) was sequenced within a study of OX40 agonist ivuxolimab in advanced cancers. Study-wide background: Intravenous ivuxolimab was administered to patients every 2 weeks at 0.01 to 10 mg/kg.

The protocol was immunoSEQ multiplex PCR, while the TCRdb copy is restricted to in-frame clones and leaves out a portion. The table lists about 50,000 clones, about 89% of them singletons. Germline V gene lookup returns CDR1 ENHRY and CDR2 SYGVKD. Trimming stripped 5 bases from V and 5 bases from J, with 10 bases between. This CDR3 comprises 13 residues. The sample consisted of CD4+ or CD8+ T cells sorted from blood, taken in a trial of the OX40 agonist ivuxolimab. The clonotype originates from an adult with an advanced solid tumor such as melanoma, head and neck, liver or kidney cancer. The rearrangement joins TRBV10-3 to TRBJ2-1; D unclear. The DNA for the CDR3 is TGTGCCATCAGTCTTGACGACAACAATGAGCAGTTCTTC. Protein product: CAISLDDNNEQFF.